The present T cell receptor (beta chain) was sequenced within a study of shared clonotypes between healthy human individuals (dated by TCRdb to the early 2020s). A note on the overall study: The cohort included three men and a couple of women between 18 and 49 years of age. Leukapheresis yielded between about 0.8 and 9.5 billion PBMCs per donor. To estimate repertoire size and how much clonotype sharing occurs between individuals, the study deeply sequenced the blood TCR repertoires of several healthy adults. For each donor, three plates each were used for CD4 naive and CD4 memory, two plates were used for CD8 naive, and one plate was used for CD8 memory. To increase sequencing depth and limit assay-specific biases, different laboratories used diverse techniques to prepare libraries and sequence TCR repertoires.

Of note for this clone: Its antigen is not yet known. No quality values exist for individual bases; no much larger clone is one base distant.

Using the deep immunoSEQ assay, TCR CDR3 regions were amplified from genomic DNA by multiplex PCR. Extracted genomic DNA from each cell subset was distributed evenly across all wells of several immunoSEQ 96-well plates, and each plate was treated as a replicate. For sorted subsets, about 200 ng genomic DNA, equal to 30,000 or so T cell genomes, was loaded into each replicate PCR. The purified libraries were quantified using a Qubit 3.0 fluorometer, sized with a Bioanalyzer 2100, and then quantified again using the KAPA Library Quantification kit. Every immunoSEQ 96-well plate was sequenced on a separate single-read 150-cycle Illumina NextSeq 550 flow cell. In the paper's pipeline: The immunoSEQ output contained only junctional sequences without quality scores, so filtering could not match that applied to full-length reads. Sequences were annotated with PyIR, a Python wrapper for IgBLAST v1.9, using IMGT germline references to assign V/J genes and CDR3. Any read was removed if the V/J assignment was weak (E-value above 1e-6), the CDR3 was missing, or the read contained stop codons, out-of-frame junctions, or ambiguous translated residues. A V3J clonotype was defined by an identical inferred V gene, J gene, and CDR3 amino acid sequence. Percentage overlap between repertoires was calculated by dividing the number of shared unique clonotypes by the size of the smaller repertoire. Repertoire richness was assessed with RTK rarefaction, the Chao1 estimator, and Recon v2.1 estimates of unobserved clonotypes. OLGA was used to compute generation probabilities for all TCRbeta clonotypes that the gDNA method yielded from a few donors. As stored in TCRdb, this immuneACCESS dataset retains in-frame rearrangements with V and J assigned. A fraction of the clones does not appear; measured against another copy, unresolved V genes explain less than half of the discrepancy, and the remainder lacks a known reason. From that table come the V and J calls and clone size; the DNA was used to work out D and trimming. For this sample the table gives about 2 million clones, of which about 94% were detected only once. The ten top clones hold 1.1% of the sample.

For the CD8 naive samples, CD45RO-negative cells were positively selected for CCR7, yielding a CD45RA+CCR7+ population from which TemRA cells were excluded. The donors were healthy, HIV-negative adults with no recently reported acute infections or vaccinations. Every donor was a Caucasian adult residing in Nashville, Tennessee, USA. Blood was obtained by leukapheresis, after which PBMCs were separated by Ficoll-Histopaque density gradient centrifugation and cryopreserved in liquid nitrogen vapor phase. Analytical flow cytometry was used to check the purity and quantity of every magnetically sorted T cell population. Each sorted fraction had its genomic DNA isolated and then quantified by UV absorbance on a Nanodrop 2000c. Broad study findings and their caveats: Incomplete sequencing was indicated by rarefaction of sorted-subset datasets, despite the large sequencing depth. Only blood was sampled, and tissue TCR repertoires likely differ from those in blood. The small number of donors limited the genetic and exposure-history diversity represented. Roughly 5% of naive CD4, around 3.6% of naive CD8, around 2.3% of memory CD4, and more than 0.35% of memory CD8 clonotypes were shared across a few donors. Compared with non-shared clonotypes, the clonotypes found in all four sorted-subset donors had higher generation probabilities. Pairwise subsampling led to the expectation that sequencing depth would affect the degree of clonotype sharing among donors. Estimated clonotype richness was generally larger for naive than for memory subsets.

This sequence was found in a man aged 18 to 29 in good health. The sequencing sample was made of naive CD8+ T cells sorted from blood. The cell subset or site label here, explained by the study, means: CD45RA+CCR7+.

The CDR3 corresponds to CASTLTATYEQYF. DNA sequence: TGTGCCAGCACTCTCACTGCTACTTACGAGCAGTACTTC. The rearrangement joined TRBV5-6 to TRBJ2-7, with the D gene too uncertain to name. Via the germline V gene, CDR1 is SGHDT and CDR2 YYEEEE. Its CDR3 holds 13 amino acids, cysteine through phenylalanine. The only DNA kept is the CDR3, 39 bases in frame from the first base. At the junction V is shortened by 6 bases and J by 4 bases, with 14 bases in between.